A single T cell receptor (beta chain) is shown here with its context. Its antigen is still unknown. Per-base qualities were not stored, and no clone one base away is much larger. In the prospective study, participants were about 18 to 95 years old, resided in around 25 geographic areas of the United States, and were enrolled through a virtual design. In the prospective study, cohorts were assigned on the basis of participant-reported clinical history obtained from a screening survey and a study questionnaire. Exposed participants were defined as having been in contact with someone with a PCR-confirmed or clinician-diagnosed COVID-19 case within 2 weeks of study entry. In the prospective study, mobile phlebotomists collected whole blood, serum and a nasopharyngeal or oropharyngeal swab from each participant. Prospective study participants could optionally give additional blood draws and questionnaires over an approximately 2-month period. Blood samples from the prospective study were shipped frozen or at room temperature prior to DNA extraction.

The germline ends are 12 bases apart after V is trimmed by 4 bases and J by 3 bases. CDR3 length: 14 amino acids, cysteine to phenylalanine. This entry keeps only the CDR3 DNA: 42 bases, framed from base 1. CDR1 and CDR2 (SNHLY, FYNNEI) derive from the germline V gene. This entry is derived from a study of blood T cell repertoires in COVID-19 (dated by TCRdb to the early 2020s). With regard to the full study: Samples from collaborators originated in the United States, Italy and Spain and spanned both the acute and convalescent phases of COVID-19. HLA class I and class II types, where available, came from metadata supplied by the sample provider rather than from assay-based typing. The dataset comprised deeply sampled blood TCRbeta repertoires from subjects exposed to, actively infected with, or recovered from COVID-19. A de-identified subject ID, COVID-19 status, age in years and sex were almost always included in the sample metadata. The prospective study material was composed of cDNA or gDNA derived from T cells, B-cell-depleted T cells, or PBMCs. The samples were drawn from the first 160 participants of the ongoing ImmuneRACE study and from over a thousand subjects provided by 6 global collaborators. The repertoires were released in a freely available public database intended as a resource for research on the immune response to SARS-CoV-2. Broad study findings and their caveats: The quantity of clinical and demographic metadata differed by source and by participant and was supplied without curation.

TCRbeta CDR3 regions were amplified from genomic DNA by means of the immunoSEQ Assay, a bias-controlled multiplex PCR. On the study's bioinformatics: Within the assay, amplification of reference gene primers was used to estimate how many nucleated cells each sample contained. Sequence reads were collapsed and filtered to measure the absolute abundance of every unique TCRbeta CDR3 rearrangement. For each sample, productive Simpson clonality was calculated as the square root of Simpson's diversity index across productive rearrangements. TCRdb mirrors the immuneACCESS table, restricted to in-frame sequences. Some clones are absent from its copies; in checked studies, under half trace to an unresolved V gene, and the reason for the others is unknown. That table furnishes V, J and clone size, whereas the DNA furnished D and trimming. The sample table holds 250,000 to 300,000 clones, of which around nine tenths were seen once. Together, the top ten hold approximately 2.9% of the sample.

The chain was built from TRBV2 and TRBJ2-5; TRBD1 is a possible D gene, resting on 6 matching bases. The clonotype was recovered from a woman in her fifties or sixties who had been exposed to COVID-19. Specimen: PBMCs or T cells enriched from blood (not recorded which). The DNA sequence is given as TGTGCCAGCAGTGCACGGACAGTGAAAGAGACCCAGTACTTC. Its translation reads: CASSARTVKETQYF.